The 27 T cell receptor beta chains below come from one sample, sequenced in a study of blood T cell repertoires in COVID-19. Assay used: immunoSEQ multiplex PCR; TCRdb lists only in-frame clones, some missing. Of about 220,000 clones in the sample, roughly 80% were seen once. The sequencing input was peripheral blood. These TCRs come from a woman aged 25 to 39 who had recovered from COVID-19.

The chain carries TRBV28 and TRBJ2-2; 10 bases are shared with TRBD2. CDR3 length equals 18 residues. Germline V gene data show CDR1 as MDHEN and CDR2 as SYDVKM. The J segment lost 1 base and the V segment lost 1 base, leaving 6 bases of the junction unmatched. As DNA, the CDR3 is TGTGCCAGCAGTTTATTAACTAGCGGGGCGGGGAACACCGGGGAGCTGTTTTTT. Encoded protein: CASSLLTSGAGNTGELFF.

This clone is a singleton in its sample. The V gene is TRBV24-1, the J gene TRBJ2-1, with 9 positions matching TRBD2. The V gene's germline CDR1 is KGHDR and CDR2 SFDVKD. The CDR3 length is 15 residues. J lost 5 bases, V lost 9 bases, and 10 bases had no gene match. DNA for the CDR3: TGTGCCACCGTCGATGGCGGGAGGGAGGACAATGAGCAGTTCTTC. This sequence encodes CATVDGGREDNEQFF.

With regard to this clone: Because the CDR3's place on the DNA is in doubt, the DNA is left out and the CDR3 is given as listed by TCRdb. This chain links TRBV28 with TRBJ2-7; the DNA was not compared with TRBD2, the D call given in the table. With termini counted, the CDR3 has 15 amino acids. Germline V gene data show CDR1 as MDHEN and CDR2 as SYDVKM. The CDR3 region is CASISAAGGPHEQYF.

This sequence joins TRBV7-3 and TRBJ2-7; the D gene is possibly TRBD2 (5 bases). The V and J ends lost 2 bases and 2 bases respectively, with 10 bases between them. The CDR3 spans 14 residues. The germline V gene encodes CDR1 SGHTA and CDR2 FQGTGA. CDR3 in DNA: TGTGCCAGCAGCTTAGTGAGCGGACCCTACGAGCAGTACTTC. Its translation: CASSLVSGPYEQYF.

CDR3 sequence (DNA): TGCGCCAGCAGCCTGAGTGGGAGGCCAGATACGCAGTATTTT. As protein: CASSLSGRPDTQYF. This sequence joins TRBV5-1 and TRBJ2-3, with D perhaps TRBD2 (6 bases). Trimming removed 4 bases at V and 4 bases at J, with 13 bases between. Per the germline V gene, CDR1 is SGHRS and CDR2 is YFSETQ. This CDR3 is built from 14 residues.

The chain is built from TRBV7-9 and TRBJ1-1, with D unclear. Trimming took 5 bases from V and 8 from J, leaving 18 bases between them. CDR1 SEHNR and CDR2 FQNEAQ come from the germline V gene (reference sequence). The CDR3 is 14 residues long. As DNA, the CDR3 is TGTGCCAGCAGCACCTATCACAGCGGTCGAGAAGCTTTCTTT. It yields the protein CASSTYHSGREAFF.

CDR3 in DNA: TGTGCCAGCAGCAAAGCAGGTGACAATCCCACAGATACGCAGTATTTT. Its protein product is CASSKAGDNPTDTQYF. The J gene is TRBJ2-3, the V gene TRBV21-1; the table's D call, TRBD1, was not checked against the DNA. TRBV21-1 is labeled a pseudogene. The CDR3 is 16 amino acids.

V gene TRBV27 combines with J gene TRBJ1-5; the D is unclear. CDR1 is MNHEY and CDR2 is SMNVEV in the germline V gene (reference sequence). V shed 3 bases and J shed 1 base, with 4 bases lying between them. The CDR3 runs 13 residues. CDR3 residues: CASSFVSNQPQHF. The CDR3 nucleotides are TGTGCCAGCAGTTTCGTAAGCAATCAGCCCCAGCATTTT.

This clone occurred a few times. One end of the junction fails to match germline, which may point to a read error. The chain has TRBV7-2 and TRBJ2-5; a possible D gene is TRBD2 (5 bases). CDR3 length equals 12 residues. The germline V gene encodes CDR1 SGHTA and CDR2 FQGNSA. This CDR3 is CASSLALETQYF. For the CDR3, the DNA is TGTGCCAGCAGCCTAGCCCTAGAGACCCAGTACTTC. Full variable domain (rest looked up from reference TRBV7-2 and TRBJ2-5): GAGVSQSPSNKVTEKGKDVELRCDPISGHTALYWYRQSLGQGLEFLIYFQGNSAPDKSGLPSDRFSAERTGGSVSTLTIQRTQQEDSAVYLCASSLALETQYFGPGTRLLVL.

The V and J genes are TRBV12-3 or TRBV12-4 and TRBJ1-2; 7 nucleotides line up with TRBD1. V shed 5 bases, J shed 2 bases, and the junction held 2 bases outside the gene matches. CDR3 length: 13 residues. CDR3 DNA sequence: TGTGCCAGCAGTACAGGGGCGAACTATGGCTACACCTTC. Translating gives CASSTGANYGYTF.

The DNA of the CDR3 is TGTGCCAGCAGTGAAGGACAGGTTCGAAATCAGCCCCAGCATTTT. It encodes CASSEGQVRNQPQHF. The rearrangement links TRBV6-1 to TRBJ1-5, with a possible D match to TRBD1 (6 bases). The CDR3 consists of 15 residues. Germline V gene data show CDR1 as MNHNS and CDR2 as SASEGT. The V end was cut by 1 base, the J end by 4 bases, with 11 bases between.

The chain is built from TRBV30 and TRBJ2-3; TRBD1 might be the D (5 bases). V lost 4 bases, J lost 4 bases, and 15 bases lay in between. Germline V gives CDR1 GTSNPN, CDR2 SVGIG (reference sequence). The CDR3 loop spans 14 amino acids. The CDR3 reads CAWKAGWLSDTQYF. DNA for the CDR3: TGTGCCTGGAAGGCAGGGTGGTTGTCAGATACGCAGTATTTT.

With regard to this clone: Other DNA sequences from this sample encode an identical CDR3 as well. V is TRBV27 and J is TRBJ2-7; TRBD2 aligns across 13 bases. The CDR3 has 16 amino acids. The ends lost 5 bases at V and 0 bases at J; junction bases unmatched: 4. Germline V gene data show CDR1 as MNHEY and CDR2 as SMNVEV (reference sequence). The CDR3 is CASSPGTSGISYEQYF. In DNA, the CDR3 is TGTGCCAGCAGTCCTGGGACTAGCGGGATCTCCTACGAGCAGTACTTC.

The CDR3 loop is CASTSSYEQYF. The CDR3 coding sequence is TGTGCCAGCACCTCCTCCTACGAGCAGTACTTC. The chain employs TRBV27 and TRBJ2-7; unclear D gene. This CDR3 comprises 11 residues. The V gene lost 7 bases and the J gene lost 0 bases, with 4 bases spanning the gap. Germline V gene data show CDR1 as MNHEY and CDR2 as SMNVEV (reference sequence).

CDR3 sequence reads: CAVGAGPESNQPQHF. The CDR3 bases are TGTGCCGTGGGGGCGGGCCCGGAGAGCAATCAGCCCCAGCATTTT. The chain recombines TRBV19 with TRBJ1-5, with D possibly matching TRBD1 (6 bases). The germline V and J ends were trimmed by 11 bases and 1 base, with 18 bases remaining between them. The CDR3 covers 15 residues. Germline CDR1 LNHDA, CDR2 SQIVND (reference sequence).

The chain links TRBV5-1 to TRBJ1-2; 12 bases match TRBD1. This CDR3 is 15 amino acids long. The V gene's germline CDR1 is SGHRS and CDR2 YFSETQ. With V trimmed by 4 bases and J by 8 bases, 9 bases remained unmatched. CDR3 sequence reads: CASSTGTGGAVGYTF. The CDR3, as DNA: TGCGCCAGCAGCACCGGGACAGGGGGCGCGGTGGGCTACACCTTC.

The chain joins TRBV30 to TRBJ2-7, with 7 nucleotides matching TRBD1. The ends lost 0 bases at V and 7 bases at J; junction bases unmatched: 9. This CDR3 is 14 amino acids long. Germline-derived CDR1 and CDR2 are GTSNPN and SVGIG (reference sequence). The CDR3 coding sequence is TGTGCCTGGAGTGTACTCGGGACAGTTATTGAGCAGTACTTC. Its translation: CAWSVLGTVIEQYF. The full variable domain, completed using reference TRBV30 and TRBJ2-7, is SQTIHQWPATLVQPVGSPLSLECTVEGTSNPNLYWYRQAAGRGLQLLFYSVGIGQISSEVPQNLSASRPQDRQFILSSKKLLLSDSGFYLCAWSVLGTVIEQYFGPGTRLTVT.

This chain links TRBV9 with TRBJ2-5, with TRBD2 as a possible D gene (6 bases). V was clipped by 0 bases and J by 1 base, with 13 bases between them. There are 16 residues in the CDR3. The germline V gene encodes CDR1 SGDLS and CDR2 YYNGEE. The CDR3 region has the DNA TGTGCCAGCAGCGTAGACGCGGGACGGCTCCAAGAGACCCAGTACTTC. Protein product: CASSVDAGRLQETQYF.

The J gene is TRBJ1-2, the V gene TRBV27; D unresolved. Germline loops: CDR1 MNHEY, CDR2 SMNVEV (reference sequence). This CDR3 has 18 residues. With 1 base removed from V and 0 bases from J, the gap between germline ends came to 18 bases. The DNA for the CDR3 is TGTGCCAGCAGTTTATTCTCAGGTCGCAGAAGTACTAACTATGGCTACACCTTC. Translated: CASSLFSGRRSTNYGYTF.

Only one count was recorded for this clone. For the CDR3, the DNA is TGTGCCAGTAGTGAACAGGGATTCACAGATACGCAGTATTTT. Its protein product is CASSEQGFTDTQYF. The chain joins TRBV19 to TRBJ2-3, with D perhaps TRBD1 (6 bases). The CDR3 length is 14 residues. The germline V gene encodes CDR1 LNHDA and CDR2 SQIVND (reference sequence). The V end lost 5 bases, the J end lost 2 bases, and 11 bases lay between the germline ends.

The J gene is TRBJ1-6, the V gene TRBV7-6, with 9 bases that match TRBD1. The germline V gene encodes CDR1 SGHVS and CDR2 FNYEAQ. There are 14 residues in the CDR3. V gave up 4 bases and J gave up 9 bases; unmatched junction bases: 4. DNA for the CDR3: TGTGCCAGCAGCTCACGACAGGGGGGTTCACCCCTCCACTTT. Its translation: CASSSRQGGSPLHF.

The rearrangement links TRBV5-6 to TRBJ2-2, with 7 bases lining up with TRBD2. Germline V gene data show CDR1 as SGHDT and CDR2 as YYEEEE. The CDR3 totals 16 residues. After removal of 0 bases from V and 6 bases from J, the junction contained 8 bases not matched to a gene. The CDR3: CASSLGLADGPGELFF. For the CDR3, the DNA is TGTGCCAGCAGCTTGGGGCTAGCGGATGGGCCCGGGGAGCTGTTTTTT.

This chain links TRBV4-1 with TRBJ2-5; 10 bases align to TRBD2. The CDR3 runs to 16 residues. In germline, CDR1 is MGHRA, CDR2 YSYEKL. After removal of 1 base from V and 5 bases from J, the junction contained 7 bases not matched to a gene. CDR3 loop: CASSQGTSGYAETQYF. The CDR3 DNA sequence: TGCGCCAGCAGCCAAGGGACTAGCGGATACGCGGAGACCCAGTACTTC.

The chain links TRBV28 to TRBJ1-1, with 9 positions matching TRBD1. This CDR3 is 16 amino acids long. Trimming cost V 8 bases and J 4 bases; bases outside gene matches: 14. Germline-derived CDR1 and CDR2 are MDHEN and SYDVKM. CDR3 sequence (DNA): TGTGCCAGCGACCCTATCGGGGACAGGGTGCTCACTGAAGCTTTCTTT. It codes for CASDPIGDRVLTEAFF. The whole variable domain, filled in from reference TRBV28 and TRBJ1-1, reads DVKVTQSSRYLVKRTGEKVFLECVQDMDHENMFWYRQDPGLGLRLIYFSYDVKMKEKGDIPEGYSVSREKKERFSLILESASTNQTSMYLCASDPIGDRVLTEAFFGQGTRLTVV.

This clone has only one observation. The V gene is TRBV5-4, the J gene TRBJ2-7; TRBD2 matches 11 bases. The CDR3 has 16 amino acids. Germline assignment: CDR1 SGHNT and CDR2 YYREEE (reference sequence). V trimming: 4 bases; J trimming: 5 bases; junction bases outside the gene matches: 11. The CDR3 region is CASSPIAGGGPHEQYF. The CDR3 DNA follows: TGTGCCAGCAGCCCCATAGCGGGAGGGGGTCCCCACGAGCAGTACTTC.

This clone was seen a few times. CDR3 amino acids: CASSSVGLGMEQYF. CDR3 nucleotide sequence: TGTGCCAGCAGTTCCGTCGGACTAGGAATGGAGCAGTACTTC. The rearrangement uses TRBV6-5 and TRBJ2-7, with 7 bases aligning to TRBD2. CDR3 length: 14 amino acids. CDR1 and CDR2 (germline): MNHEY, SVGAGI. V shed 4 bases and J 7 bases; nucleotides not matched to a gene: 10.

The CDR3 loop reads CASSDTLNTEAFF. The CDR3 nucleotides are TGTGCCAGCAGCGACACGTTGAACACTGAAGCTTTCTTT. V and J are TRBV14 and TRBJ1-1, with no clear D. This CDR3 has 13 amino acids. CDR1 and CDR2 (germline): SGHDN, FVKESK. The V and J ends lost 5 bases and 0 bases respectively, with 7 bases between them.